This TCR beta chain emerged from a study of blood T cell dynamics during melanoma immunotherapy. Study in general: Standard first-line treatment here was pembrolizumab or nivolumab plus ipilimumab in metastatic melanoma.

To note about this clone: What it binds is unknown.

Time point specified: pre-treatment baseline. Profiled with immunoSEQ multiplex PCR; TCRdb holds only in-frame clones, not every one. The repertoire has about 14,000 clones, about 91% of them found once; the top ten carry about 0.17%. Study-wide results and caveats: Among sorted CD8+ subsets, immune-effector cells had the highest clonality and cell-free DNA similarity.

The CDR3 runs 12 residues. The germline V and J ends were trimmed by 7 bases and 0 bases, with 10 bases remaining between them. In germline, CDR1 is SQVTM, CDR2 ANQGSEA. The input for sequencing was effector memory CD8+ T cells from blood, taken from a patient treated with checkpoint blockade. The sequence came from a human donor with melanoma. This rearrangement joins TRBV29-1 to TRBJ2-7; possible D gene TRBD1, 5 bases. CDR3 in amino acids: CSAMDISYEQYF. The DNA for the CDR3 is TGCAGCGCCATGGACATCTCCTACGAGCAGTACTTC.